The 18 T cell receptor beta chains in this list originate from one sample, sequenced in a study of beta chain features in type 1 diabetes. Study-wide findings and caveats: All four CD4+ subsets from Type 1 diabetes patients carried moderately but significantly shorter TCRB CDR3s.

Reverse transcription of all isolated RNA meant that expressed TCRB transcripts were sequenced. Using immunoSEQ multiplex PCR, the repertoire was profiled, and TCRdb retains in-frame clones only, with some absent. The table shows 600,000 or so clones, with 9.5% to 15% occurring only once. No cognate antigen is known for these TCRs. The sequencing sample was made of naive CD4+ T cells from blood. These receptors were obtained from a man aged 25-45 years with type 1 diabetes.

V is TRBV7-2 and J is TRBJ1-5; D is undetermined. V lost 5 bases to trimming and J lost 6 bases, with 11 bases between them. CDR3 length equals 13 residues. Per germline, CDR1 SGHTA and CDR2 FQGNSA. DNA of the CDR3: TGTGCCAGCAGCCCAGAGGGAAGTCAGCCCCAGCATTTT. Residues: CASSPEGSQPQHF. Looking up the rest from reference TRBV7-2 and TRBJ1-5 gives the full variable domain: GAGVSQSPSNKVTEKGKDVELRCDPISGHTALYWYRQSLGQGLEFLIYFQGNSAPDKSGLPSDRFSAERTGGSVSTLTIQRTQQEDSAVYLCASSPEGSQPQHFGDGTRLSIL.

The table lists this clone with a few counts. The chain is built from TRBV7-2 and TRBJ1-6, with D maybe TRBD1 (5 bases). The V and J ends lost 5 bases and 6 bases respectively, with 20 bases between them. The CDR3 loop spans 17 amino acids. Germline V lookup: CDR1 SGHTA, CDR2 FQGNSA. The CDR3 here is CASSPVGGGGVNSPLHF. CDR3 nucleotide sequence: TGTGCCAGCAGCCCGGTGGGGGGAGGCGGTGTTAATTCACCCCTCCACTTT.

The sample holds a few counts of this clone. The same CDR3 is also encoded by other DNA sequences in this sample. J is TRBJ2-1 and V is TRBV5-1; 11 nucleotides match TRBD1. Germline trimming cut 2 bases from V and 4 bases from J; bases unmatched to any gene: 2. The CDR3 is 15 amino acids. Germline values: CDR1 SGHRS, CDR2 YFSETQ. Here the CDR3 reads CASSLGQGAYNEQFF. The CDR3 nucleotides read TGCGCCAGCAGCTTAGGACAGGGGGCGTACAATGAGCAGTTCTTC. Together with reference TRBV5-1 and TRBJ2-1, the CDR3 gives the full variable domain: KAGVTQTPRYLIKTRGQQVTLSCSPISGHRSVSWYQQTPGQGLQFLFEYFSETQRNKGNFPGRFSGRQFSNSRSEMNVSTLELGDSALYLCASSLGQGAYNEQFFGPGTRLTVL.

This clone was recorded once. The V gene is TRBV19, the J gene TRBJ2-3; TRBD2 matches at 8 bases. V lost 3 bases and J lost 0; bases outside the gene matches: 5. This CDR3 has 16 residues. CDR1 is LNHDA, CDR2 SQIVND, per germline (reference sequence). CDR3 nucleotides: TGTGCCAGTAGTATCCGAGCGGGAGCTAGCACAGATACGCAGTATTTT. Protein sequence: CASSIRAGASTDTQYF.

V gene TRBV6-5 combines with J gene TRBJ2-7; a possible D gene is TRBD2 (6 bases). Trimming took off 7 bases at V and 6 bases at J, with 19 bases between the two ends. This CDR3 contains 14 residues. Looked up from germline, CDR1 is MNHEY and CDR2 is SVGAGI. The CDR3 here is CASNPTQLAREQYF. The CDR3 nucleotides are TGTGCCAGCAATCCTACCCAGCTAGCGCGCGAGCAGTACTTC.

The CDR3 nucleotides are TGCGCCAGCAGCCAAGAAGTCAGGGCCAACAATGAGCAGTTCTTC. Its protein product is CASSQEVRANNEQFF. The J gene is TRBJ2-1, the V gene TRBV4-3; perhaps TRBD1 as D (5 bases). The CDR3 totals 15 residues. Germline assignment: CDR1 LGHNA and CDR2 YSLEER. The V and J ends lost 0 bases and 5 bases respectively, with 11 bases between them.

The rearrangement links TRBV11-2 to TRBJ1-4, with D unresolved. V lost 3 bases to trimming and J lost 10 bases, with 6 bases between them. Germline CDR1 SGHAT, CDR2 FQNNGV. The CDR3 totals 11 residues. CDR3 in amino acids: CASSFGGKLFF. CDR3 nucleotide sequence: TGTGCCAGCAGCTTCGGAGGAAAACTGTTTTTT.

The chain combines TRBV27 with TRBJ1-2; D is possibly TRBD1 (6 bases). There are 14 residues in the CDR3. The ends were cut back, 4 bases at V and 4 bases at J, with 13 bases in the middle. CDR1 is MNHEY, CDR2 SMNVEV, per germline (reference sequence). CDR3 loop: CASSSQDSSYGYTF. The CDR3, as DNA: TGTGCCAGCAGTTCTCAGGACAGTTCCTATGGCTACACCTTC.

J is TRBJ2-5 and V is TRBV19; possibly TRBD1 for D (6 bases). V gave up 5 bases and J gave up 5 bases, with 15 bases separating them. Looked up from germline, CDR1 is LNHDA and CDR2 is SQIVND (reference sequence). This CDR3 is 14 amino acids long. The CDR3 spells CASSEGVSGETQYF. DNA of the CDR3: TGTGCCAGTAGTGAGGGGGTCTCTGGCGAGACCCAGTACTTC.

The chain carries TRBV27 and TRBJ1-1; TRBD1 matches at 7 bases. The V and J ends lost 6 bases and 5 bases, in that order; junction bases with no gene match: 6. The CDR3 runs to 13 residues. Germline V gives CDR1 MNHEY, CDR2 SMNVEV (reference sequence). For the CDR3, the DNA is TGTGCCAGCAGGGAGGGGGCTAGGACTGAAGCTTTCTTT. It yields the protein CASREGARTEAFF.

The gene calls are TRBV14 and TRBJ2-5; TRBD1 matches 11 bases. The J call may not be correct, given that the DNA end is closer to TRBJ2-7. The CDR3 has 16 residues. Per the germline V gene, CDR1 is SGHDN and CDR2 is FVKESK. CDR3 sequence: CASSQLGQGASYEQYF. CDR3 nucleotides: TGTGCCAGCAGCCAACTAGGACAGGGGGCTTCCTACGAGCAGTACTTC.

This clone has more than one count but fewer than ten. This rearrangement joins TRBV28 to TRBJ1-2, with TRBD1 matching over 9 bases. The ends lost 5 bases at V and 6 bases at J; junction bases unmatched: 10. The length of the CDR3 is 15 residues. CDR1 MDHEN and CDR2 SYDVKM come from the germline V gene. CDR3 loop: CASSPPGQGLDGYTF. CDR3 bases: TGTGCCAGCAGTCCGCCGGGACAGGGACTAGATGGCTACACCTTC.

The chain carries TRBV4-2 and TRBJ2-5; TRBD2 agrees at 8 bases. The CDR3 is made up of 15 amino acids. In germline, CDR1 is LGHNA, CDR2 YNFKEQ. V lost 0 bases to trimming and J lost 5 bases; unmatched junction nucleotides: 5. The CDR3 loop is CASSQDEAGAETQYF. CDR3 nucleotides: TGTGCCAGCAGCCAAGATGAAGCGGGGGCGGAGACCCAGTACTTC.

The V gene is TRBV5-1, the J gene TRBJ2-1, with 10 bases identical to TRBD2. The V segment lost 0 bases and the J segment 9 bases; nucleotides outside the gene matches: 12. Germline V CDR1 and CDR2: SGHRS, YFSETQ. The CDR3 is 17 residues long. In DNA, the CDR3 is TGCGCCAGCAGCTTGGGATATAGCGGGGGGAAGTTCGGTGAGCAGTTCTTC. It encodes CASSLGYSGGKFGEQFF.

This clone was found many times. The chain combines TRBV4-3 with TRBJ2-3; perhaps D is TRBD1 or TRBD2 (5 bases each). The CDR3 covers 15 residues. Germline V gene data show CDR1 as LGHNA and CDR2 as YSLEER. V was shortened by 0 bases and J by 5 bases, with 12 bases between the two germline ends. As DNA, the CDR3 is TGCGCCAGCAGCCAAGATCGAGGGGTACGAGATACGCAGTATTTT. It translates to CASSQDRGVRDTQYF.

The chain employs TRBV2 and TRBJ2-1; 7 bases fit TRBD1. Germline V lookup: CDR1 SNHLY, CDR2 FYNNEI. The J segment lost 5 bases and the V segment lost 5 bases, leaving 3 bases of the junction unmatched. This CDR3 is 13 amino acids long. The CDR3 sequence is CASSRGQDNEQFF. The DNA for the CDR3 is TGTGCCAGCAGTCGAGGACAGGACAATGAGCAGTTCTTC.

This clone has more than one count but fewer than ten. The chain joins TRBV9 to TRBJ2-5, with D possibly matching TRBD2 (8 bases). The germline V and J ends were trimmed by 6 bases and 5 bases, with 20 bases remaining between them. Germline V gene data show CDR1 as SGDLS and CDR2 as YYNGEE. This CDR3 has 15 residues. CDR3 region: CASTRGGQRIETQYF. Written as DNA, the CDR3 is TGTGCCAGCACACGGGGGGGACAGCGTATTGAGACCCAGTACTTC. Using reference TRBV9 and TRBJ2-5 for the parts outside the CDR3, the full variable domain is DSGVTQTPKHLITATGQRVTLRCSPRSGDLSVYWYQQSLDQGLQFLIQYYNGEERAKGNILERFSAQQFPDLHSELNLSSLELGDSALYFCASTRGGQRIETQYFGPGTRLLVL.

This clone appeared a few times. The chain employs TRBV14 and TRBJ2-2; a weak D match, TRBD2 (7 bases). The germline CDR1 and CDR2 sequences are SGHDN and FVKESK. The germline V and J ends were trimmed by 4 bases and 1 base, with 13 bases remaining between them. The CDR3 consists of 16 residues. DNA for the CDR3: TGTGCCAGCAGCCCCTTGCGGGGGCAGAACACCGGGGAGCTGTTTTTT. Protein product: CASSPLRGQNTGELFF.